This T cell receptor (beta chain) was documented in a study of OX40 agonist ivuxolimab in advanced cancers. Data came from immunoSEQ multiplex PCR; TCRdb stores just in-frame clones and leaves some out. This table holds nearly 90,000 clones, more than 75% found once. The CDR3 totals 16 residues. Per germline, CDR1 SQVTM and CDR2 ANQGSEA. Between the trimmed V and J ends, which lost 4 bases and 0 bases, there was a span of 18 bases. The origin of this receptor is an adult with an advanced solid tumor such as melanoma, head and neck, liver or kidney cancer. The chain recombines TRBV29-1 with TRBJ1-1; D remains unclear. The material sequenced was CD4+ or CD8+ T cells sorted from blood, taken in a trial of the OX40 agonist ivuxolimab. The CDR3 loop reads CSVVASRTLMNTEAFF. The CDR3 bases are TGCAGCGTTGTCGCGTCCCGGACCCTGATGAACACTGAAGCTTTCTTT.